This T cell receptor beta chain stems from a study of OX40 agonist ivuxolimab in advanced cancers. At the level of the whole study: Ivuxolimab was a fully human IgG2 agonistic monoclonal antibody targeting the costimulatory receptor OX40 (CD134). Intravenous ivuxolimab was administered to patients every 2 weeks at six dose levels: 0.01, 0.1, 0.3, 1.5, 3 and 10 mg/kg. Of the approximately 50 dose-escalation patients, hepatocellular carcinoma was present in about 19, melanoma in approximately 15, renal cell carcinoma in 9 and head and neck cancer in 9. In the dose-escalation cohort, approximately 80% of patients were male, and the mean age was 60 years with a range of 23 to 79. Prior anti-PD-1, anti-PD-L1 or anti-CTLA-4 therapy was permitted, and checkpoint inhibitors had been received by roughly 42% of dose-escalation patients. Partial responses were achieved by three dose-escalation patients, of whom one had hepatocellular carcinoma and two had cutaneous melanoma. The purpose of peripheral TCRbeta sequencing was to test whether ivuxolimab changed TCR sequence diversity and led to clonal T-cell expansion. The monotherapy dose-escalation portion (N ≈ 50 patients) of the phase I ivuxolimab trial is reported in the paper.

Concerning this clone: Its recognized antigen is unknown. No base quality values were provided; no much bigger clone lies one nucleotide off.

For sequencing of the TCRbeta CDR3 region, genomic DNA was extracted from the sorted cells. TCRbeta CDR3 regions were sequenced using the immunoSEQ Assay. Entries here come from immuneACCESS through TCRdb and include only in-frame sequences with V and J called. Some clones fail to appear in such tables; in the studies checked, an unresolved V gene covers under half of the shortfall, and the cause of the remainder is unknown. This sample comprises about 93,000 clones, approximately 92% of them detected only once. The top ten clones comprise under 0.35% of the sample. CDR1 SGHTA and CDR2 FQGTGA were looked up in the germline V gene. At the junction V is shortened by 3 bases and J by 2 bases, with 17 bases in between. CDR3 length: 18 amino acids, cysteine to phenylalanine. CDR3 DNA only is kept here, 54 bases in frame from base 1. Patients with a history of autoimmune disease or receiving systemic immunosuppression were excluded from the trial. Peripheral blood for TCR sequencing was collected from all dose cohorts at baseline, on cycle 4 day 1, and on cycle 7 day 1. The samples were drawn from a first-in-human, open-label, multicenter phase I dose-escalation trial of ivuxolimab. Adults with locally advanced or metastatic melanoma, renal cell carcinoma, hepatocellular carcinoma or head and neck squamous cell carcinoma were enrolled in the trial. Before TCR sequencing, CD4+ and CD8+ T cells were separately sorted from peripheral blood.

Points the paper makes about the study in general: In the 0.1-3.0 mg/kg groups, partial responders had among the lowest normalized peripheral clonal expansion, particularly in CD8+ T cells. Which antigens the clonally expanded peripheral T cells were specific for was not determined. After ivuxolimab, expanded clones were on average more numerous among CD8+ T cells than among CD4+ T cells. At doses of 0.1 to 3.0 mg/kg, clonal expansion of both CD4+ and CD8+ blood T cells was observed from baseline to week 6. Low levels of normalized T-cell clonal expansion were also seen in some nonresponding patients.

The sequence is built from TRBV7-3 and TRBJ2-6; the D gene is perhaps TRBD2, from 5 matching bases. The specimen comprised CD4+ or CD8+ T cells sorted from blood, sampled in a trial of the OX40 agonist ivuxolimab. The clonotype was recovered from an adult with an advanced solid tumor such as melanoma, head and neck, liver or kidney cancer. The nucleotides are TGTGCCAGCAGCTTTCGCCGACCTTCGGAGGCTGGGGCCAACGTCCTGACTTTC. Its protein product is CASSFRRPSEAGANVLTF.